The rows below give T cell receptor beta chains drawn from one sample of a study of tumor-infiltrating lymphocytes in primary liver carcinoma. From the multiplex PCR reads, TCRdb called clonotypes with MiXCR, one entry per CDR3 protein. The table lists 55,000 to 70,000 distinct CDR3 sequences, just over 70% of them singletons, with 57% in the top ten. The sequenced material came from liver tumor tissue from sampling region 2. The receptors were sampled from a man in his forties with primary liver carcinoma and hepatitis B virus infection. Each CDR3 is given with its conserved first and last residue. Each record gives: D gene, J gene, clone size, V gene, CDR3 protein, CDR3 DNA. A D gene is named only where the DNA matches it firmly. The size of a clone is reported for some rows only, either as once, few or many, or as a class for expanded clones.

D gene: -
J gene: TRBJ2-2
clone size: -
V gene: TRBV4-1
CDR3 protein: CASSQTNTGELFF
CDR3 DNA: TGCGCCAGCAGCCAGACCAATACCGGGGAGCTGTTTTTT

D gene: -
J gene: TRBJ2-7
clone size: -
V gene: TRBV24-1
CDR3 protein: CATSDTTSYEKYF
CDR3 DNA: TGTGCCACCAGTGATACGACGTCCTACGAGAAGTACTTC

D gene: -
J gene: TRBJ2-1
clone size: -
V gene: TRBV4-3
CDR3 protein: CASSQEIRGRYNGQFF
CDR3 DNA: TGCGCCAGCAGCCAAGAAATCAGGGGGAGGTACAATGGGCAGTTCTTC

D gene: TRBD1
J gene: TRBJ2-6
clone size: -
V gene: TRBV4-2
CDR3 protein: CASSQETGGNTGANILTF
CDR3 DNA: TGTGCCAGCAGCCAAGAGACAGGGGGCAATACCGGGGCCAACATCCTGACTTTC

D gene: -
J gene: TRBJ1-1
clone size: many
V gene: TRBV28
CDR3 protein: CASSLFVSVLGNTEAFF
CDR3 DNA: TGTGCCAGCAGTTTATTCGTCTCGGTTTTAGGGAACACTGAAGCTTTCTTT

D gene: TRBD2
J gene: TRBJ2-5
clone size: -
V gene: TRBV11-2
CDR3 protein: CTSQTPVGGKETQYF
CDR3 DNA: TGTACCAGCCAAACTCCTGTGGGGGGGAAAGAGACCCAGTACTTC

D gene: TRBD1
J gene: TRBJ1-1
clone size: few
V gene: TRBV12-3/TRBV12-4
CDR3 protein: CASSFILGQGNTEAFF
CDR3 DNA: TGTGCCAGCAGTTTCATCTTGGGACAGGGAAACACTGAAGCTTTCTTT

D gene: TRBD1
J gene: TRBJ1-6
clone size: -
V gene: TRBV4-3
CDR3 protein: CASSQVRQGNSPLHF
CDR3 DNA: TGCGCCAGTAGCCAAGTCAGACAGGGAAATTCACCCCTCCACTTT

D gene: -
J gene: TRBJ2-2
clone size: -
V gene: TRBV11-2
CDR3 protein: CTSSLALGGANTGELFF
CDR3 DNA: TGTACCAGCAGCTTAGCGTTAGGGGGGGCGAACACAGGGGAGCTGTTTTTT

D gene: TRBD2
J gene: TRBJ2-1
clone size: -
V gene: TRBV7-8
CDR3 protein: CASSSLGGTGRAYNEQFF
CDR3 DNA: TGTGCCAGCAGCTCCTTGGGAGGTACTGGGAGGGCCTACAATGAGCAGTTCTTC

D gene: -
J gene: TRBJ2-5
clone size: -
V gene: TRBV11-2
CDR3 protein: CASSLVRLALGKKETQYF
CDR3 DNA: TGTGCCAGCAGCTTAGTGAGGCTAGCCTTGGGGAAAAAAGAGACCCAGTACTTC

D gene: -
J gene: TRBJ2-7
clone size: -
V gene: TRBV6-5
CDR3 protein: CTSRYAASYEQYF
CDR3 DNA: TGTACCAGCAGGTACGCCGCCTCCTACGAGCAGTACTTC

D gene: -
J gene: TRBJ2-6
clone size: -
V gene: TRBV6-2/TRBV6-3
CDR3 protein: CASSYAGLSGSNVLTF
CDR3 DNA: TGTGCCAGCAGTTACGCGGGACTCTCTGGGTCCAACGTCCTGACTTTC

D gene: -
J gene: TRBJ1-5
clone size: -
V gene: TRBV19
CDR3 protein: CASSQVGLNQPQHF
CDR3 DNA: TGTGCCAGTAGTCAGGTCGGCCTCAATCAGCCCCAGCATTTT

D gene: -
J gene: TRBJ1-4
clone size: -
V gene: TRBV29-1
CDR3 protein: CSVDGGMCEKLFF
CDR3 DNA: TGCAGCGTTGACGGAGGGATGTGTGAAAAACTGTTTTTT

D gene: TRBD2
J gene: TRBJ2-1
clone size: -
V gene: TRBV7-6
CDR3 protein: CASSLAAGPREHPVDEQFF
CDR3 DNA: TGTGCCAGCAGCTTAGCCGCAGGGCCGCGGGAGCACCCTGTGGATGAGCAGTTCTTC

D gene: TRBD1
J gene: TRBJ2-1
clone size: -
V gene: TRBV6-5
CDR3 protein: CARSYLTGGNEQLF
CDR3 DNA: TGTGCCAGAAGTTACCTCACAGGGGGCAATGAGCAGCTCTTC

D gene: -
J gene: TRBJ1-2
clone size: -
V gene: TRBV6-5
CDR3 protein: CASSPAAGAIYGYTF
CDR3 DNA: TGTGCCAGCAGTCCTGCCGCAGGGGCCATCTATGGCTACACCTTC

D gene: -
J gene: TRBJ2-7
clone size: -
V gene: TRBV7-9
CDR3 protein: CASSLGGGGYEQYF
CDR3 DNA: TGTGCCAGCAGTTTAGGAGGGGGCGGCTACGAGCAGTACTTC

D gene: -
J gene: TRBJ2-1
clone size: -
V gene: TRBV11-2
CDR3 protein: CATSLLPGGSNNEQFF
CDR3 DNA: TGTGCCACCAGCTTACTTCCTGGTGGGAGTAACAATGAGCAGTTCTTC

D gene: TRBD1
J gene: TRBJ2-7
clone size: -
V gene: TRBV11-2
CDR3 protein: CASSHETGRTYEQYF
CDR3 DNA: TGTGCCAGCAGCCATGAGACAGGGAGAACCTACGAGCAGTATTTC

D gene: -
J gene: TRBJ1-1
clone size: -
V gene: TRBV5-1
CDR3 protein: CASSILGAKTEAFF
CDR3 DNA: TGCGCCAGCAGCATTTTGGGTGCGAAGACTGAAGCTTTCTTT

D gene: -
J gene: TRBJ2-2
clone size: -
V gene: TRBV12-3/TRBV12-4
CDR3 protein: CASSLALAEGPSGEPFF
CDR3 DNA: TGTGCCAGCAGTTTAGCGTTGGCGGAAGGGCCGTCCGGGGAGCCGTTTTTT

D gene: TRBD1
J gene: TRBJ1-5
clone size: -
V gene: TRBV9
CDR3 protein: CDSSGGTGGSNQPQHF
CDR3 DNA: TGTGACAGCAGCGGGGGGACAGGGGGGTCTAATCAGCCCCAGCATTTT

D gene: -
J gene: TRBJ2-1
clone size: many
V gene: TRBV29-1
CDR3 protein: CSVKVYEQFF
CDR3 DNA: TGCAGCGTGAAAGTATACGAGCAGTTCTTC

D gene: TRBD1
J gene: TRBJ1-1
clone size: many
V gene: TRBV6-5
CDR3 protein: CASSYDRGRRNTEAFF
CDR3 DNA: TGTGCCAGCAGCTATGACAGGGGGCGAAGGAACACTGAAGCTTTCTTT

D gene: TRBD2
J gene: TRBJ2-1
clone size: few
V gene: TRBV29-1
CDR3 protein: CSVEGETSAEYEQFF
CDR3 DNA: TGCAGCGTTGAAGGGGAGACTAGCGCTGAGTATGAGCAGTTCTTC

D gene: -
J gene: TRBJ2-7
clone size: -
V gene: TRBV10-2
CDR3 protein: CTSSEGPTYEQYF
CDR3 DNA: TGCACCAGCAGTGAAGGCCCGACCTACGAGCAGTACTTC

D gene: -
J gene: TRBJ1-1
clone size: -
V gene: TRBV6-1
CDR3 protein: CVSRRQWAVTEAFF
CDR3 DNA: TGTGTCAGTCGAAGACAGTGGGCTGTGACTGAAGCTTTCTTT

D gene: -
J gene: TRBJ2-7
clone size: medium-sized
V gene: TRBV11-2
CDR3 protein: CASSLSGPHYEQYF
CDR3 DNA: TGTGCCAGCAGCTTATCAGGGCCCCACTACGAGCAGTACTTC

D gene: TRBD1
J gene: TRBJ1-2
clone size: -
V gene: TRBV29-1
CDR3 protein: CSVAGQGHGYTF
CDR3 DNA: TGCAGTGTTGCGGGACAGGGGCATGGCTACACCTTC

D gene: -
J gene: TRBJ2-1
clone size: -
V gene: TRBV5-1
CDR3 protein: CASSLALVGYDEQFF
CDR3 DNA: TGCGCCAGCAGCTTGGCTCTAGTGGGTTACGATGAGCAGTTCTTC

D gene: -
J gene: TRBJ1-1
clone size: few
V gene: TRBV6-1
CDR3 protein: CASSAQGSTEAFF
CDR3 DNA: TGTGCCAGCAGTGCACAGGGTAGTACTGAAGCTTTCTTT

D gene: TRBD1
J gene: TRBJ1-1
clone size: few
V gene: TRBV6-5
CDR3 protein: CASSFGQANTEAFF
CDR3 DNA: TGTGCCAGCAGCTTCGGACAGGCCAACACTGAAGCTTTCTTT

D gene: -
J gene: TRBJ2-1
clone size: -
V gene: TRBV4-2
CDR3 protein: CASDLGQSDNEQFF
CDR3 DNA: TGTGCCAGCGACCTAGGGCAGAGCGACAATGAGCAGTTCTTC

D gene: -
J gene: TRBJ2-2
clone size: once
V gene: TRBV11-2
CDR3 protein: CASSSAGSNTGKLFF
CDR3 DNA: TGTGCCAGCAGCTCTGCGGGATCGAACACAGGGAAGCTGTTTTTT

D gene: -
J gene: TRBJ1-6
clone size: -
V gene: TRBV5-1
CDR3 protein: CASSEGHDNSPLRF
CDR3 DNA: TGCGCCAGCAGCGAGGGCCACGATAATTCACCCCTACGCTTT

D gene: -
J gene: TRBJ2-2
clone size: -
V gene: TRBV7-9
CDR3 protein: CASSLVLQGWTGKLFF
CDR3 DNA: TGTGCCAGTAGCTTAGTTCTTCAGGGTTGGACCGGGAAGCTGTTTTTT

D gene: -
J gene: TRBJ2-7
clone size: -
V gene: TRBV10-2
CDR3 protein: CASSVDNHEQYF
CDR3 DNA: TGCGCCAGCAGTGTTGACAACCACGAGCAGTACTTC

D gene: -
J gene: TRBJ2-5
clone size: -
V gene: TRBV5-6
CDR3 protein: CASCGPTGKVNQETQYF
CDR3 DNA: TGTGCCAGCTGCGGCCCGACCGGGAAAGTGAACCAAGAGACCCAGTACTTC

D gene: -
J gene: TRBJ2-1
clone size: -
V gene: TRBV24-1
CDR3 protein: CATGTSGRNKEQFF
CDR3 DNA: TGTGCCACCGGGACGAGCGGAAGAAACAAAGAGCAGTTCTTC

D gene: -
J gene: TRBJ2-1
clone size: -
V gene: TRBV29-1
CDR3 protein: CSIATLRPWSRQEQFF
CDR3 DNA: TGCAGCATCGCCACCCTTCGGCCCTGGTCCCGCCAAGAGCAGTTCTTC

D gene: TRBD1
J gene: TRBJ1-1
clone size: -
V gene: TRBV28
CDR3 protein: CASTLGGANTEAFF
CDR3 DNA: TGTGCCAGCACTTTAGGGGGCGCGAACACTGAAGCTTTCTTT

D gene: TRBD1
J gene: TRBJ2-1
clone size: -
V gene: TRBV5-5
CDR3 protein: CASSSGQGSYYEQFF
CDR3 DNA: TGTGCCAGCAGCTCTGGACAGGGTTCCTACTACGAGCAATTCTTC

D gene: -
J gene: TRBJ1-5
clone size: -
V gene: TRBV12-3/TRBV12-4
CDR3 protein: CASIQQGDNLSQHF
CDR3 DNA: TGTGCCAGCATCCAACAGGGCGACAATCTGTCCCAGCATTTT

D gene: -
J gene: TRBJ2-2
clone size: few
V gene: TRBV11-2
CDR3 protein: CVSSLDHRGRGTGELFF
CDR3 DNA: TGTGTCAGCAGCTTAGATCATCGGGGTAGGGGCACCGGGGAGCTGTTTTTT

D gene: -
J gene: TRBJ1-2
clone size: -
V gene: TRBV7-9
CDR3 protein: CVSSPEGSLSLYGYTF
CDR3 DNA: TGTGTCAGCAGCCCCGAGGGCAGCCTGTCCCTGTATGGCTACACCTTC

D gene: -
J gene: TRBJ2-2
clone size: -
V gene: TRBV11-2
CDR3 protein: CASGLVTGNTGELFF
CDR3 DNA: TGTGCCAGCGGCTTAGTGACGGGTAACACCGGGGAGCTGTTTTTT

D gene: TRBD1
J gene: TRBJ2-7
clone size: -
V gene: TRBV4-1
CDR3 protein: CVSGPSRDRGYEQYF
CDR3 DNA: TGCGTCAGCGGCCCTTCCCGGGACAGGGGCTACGAGCAGTACTTC

D gene: TRBD2
J gene: TRBJ2-4
clone size: -
V gene: TRBV11-1
CDR3 protein: CASSFPGTSEAKNIQYF
CDR3 DNA: TGTGCCAGCAGCTTTCCAGGGACTAGCGAGGCCAAAAACATTCAGTACTTC

D gene: TRBD1
J gene: TRBJ1-2
clone size: many
V gene: TRBV29-1
CDR3 protein: CSVARDRGRGYTF
CDR3 DNA: TGCAGCGTTGCTCGGGACAGGGGACGTGGCTACACCTTC

D gene: TRBD1
J gene: TRBJ2-1
clone size: -
V gene: TRBV12-3/TRBV12-4
CDR3 protein: CASGLGTGGYNEQFF
CDR3 DNA: TGTGCTAGCGGTTTAGGGACAGGGGGCTACAATGAGCAGTTCTTC

D gene: -
J gene: TRBJ2-1
clone size: -
V gene: TRBV5-4
CDR3 protein: CASRDNGRVSYNEQFF
CDR3 DNA: TGTGCCAGTAGGGATAACGGGAGAGTTTCCTACAATGAGCAGTTCTTC

D gene: -
J gene: TRBJ1-1
clone size: once
V gene: TRBV29-1
CDR3 protein: CSVQIGDSYTEDFF
CDR3 DNA: TGCAGCGTCCAAATCGGGGACTCGTACACTGAAGATTTCTTT

D gene: -
J gene: TRBJ2-3
clone size: -
V gene: TRBV6-5
CDR3 protein: CASSPDSSSTDMQYF
CDR3 DNA: TGTGCCAGCAGCCCGGACAGCTCCAGCACAGATATGCAGTATTTT